Below, 8 T cell receptor beta chains from the same sample are listed, as sequenced in a study of blood T cells in healthy people across ages. With a J-beta primer mix and a sample-barcoded 5' primer, a second PCR ran about 6 to 11 cycles. MiXCR, run by TCRdb on the 5' RACE reads, gives a single entry per CDR3 protein. The profile shows around 1,500,000 distinct CDR3 sequences, over 25% of them singletons. Sequencing was done on a sample of blood. The receptors were gathered from a woman aged 25 to 39 in good health.

On this clonotype itself: Possible read error: a much larger clone is one base away. The gene calls are TRBV12-3 or TRBV12-4 and TRBJ2-1; 10 bases fit TRBD2. J lost 10 bases, V lost 5 bases, and 14 bases had no gene match. This CDR3 comprises 16 residues. CDR3 sequence: CASSPPSLAGALEQFF. CDR3 in DNA: TGTGCCAGCAGTCCCCCCTCTCTAGCGGGAGCGCTCGAGCAGTTCTTC.

The chain combines TRBV30 with TRBJ1-4; D is undetermined. V was shortened by 3 bases and J by 4 bases, with 18 bases between the two germline ends. The CDR3 extends over 16 amino acids. Germline CDR1 and CDR2: GTSNPN and SVGIG (reference sequence). In nucleotides, the CDR3 is TGTGCCTGGAGCCCCAGTCCTGGCGGCCTTAATGAAAAACTGTTTTTT. The encoded protein is CAWSPSPGGLNEKLFF. The entire variable domain, with the rest obtained from reference TRBV30 and TRBJ1-4, is as follows: SQTIHQWPATLVQPVGSPLSLECTVEGTSNPNLYWYRQAAGRGLQLLFYSVGIGQISSEVPQNLSASRPQDRQFILSSKKLLLSDSGFYLCAWSPSPGGLNEKLFFGSGTQLSVL.

This clonotype has more than one count but fewer than ten. CDR3 DNA sequence: TGCGCCAGCAGCCGCACGGGACAGGGGCTAGAGGAGCAGTACTTC. It translates to CASSRTGQGLEEQYF. The chain links TRBV5-1 to TRBJ2-7, with TRBD1 matching over 10 bases. Germline CDR1 SGHRS, CDR2 YFSETQ. The ends lost 4 bases at V and 7 bases at J; junction bases unmatched: 11. The CDR3 sequence is 15 residues long.

This clonotype was counted many times. The chain has TRBV28 and TRBJ2-7, with unresolved D. There are 14 residues in the CDR3. Per germline, CDR1 MDHEN and CDR2 SYDVKM. V was trimmed by 5 bases and J by 0 bases, leaving 11 bases between them. The CDR3 here is CASSRRTDSYEQYF. The CDR3 nucleotides read TGTGCCAGCAGTCGACGGACGGACTCCTACGAGCAGTACTTC.

This chain uses TRBV5-1 with TRBJ2-5; D is uncertain. The J call is uncertain, as TRBJ2-7 better fits the DNA end. There are 15 residues in the CDR3. Germline assignment: CDR1 SGHRS and CDR2 YFSETQ. Written as DNA, the CDR3 is TGCGCCAGCAGCTTGGCCGACTCCGATTCCTACGAGCAGTACTTC. Its translation: CASSLADSDSYEQYF.

For this clonotype: At one of its ends the junction is not consistent with the germline gene, which may arise from a read error. J is TRBJ2-5 and V is TRBV7-9, with 11 bases that match TRBD2. Germline CDR1 SEHNR, CDR2 FQNEAQ (reference sequence). The CDR3 spans 16 residues. CDR3 DNA: TGTACCAGCAGACCTAGCGGGGGGCCGTACCAAGAGACCCAGTACTTC. Translation: CTSRPSGGPYQETQYF. The full variable domain, with the rest looked up from reference TRBV7-9 and TRBJ2-5, is DTGVSQNPRHKITKRGQNVTFRCDPISEHNRLYWYRQTLGQGPEFLTYFQNEAQLEKSRLLSDRFSAERPKGSFSTLEIQRTEQGDSAMYLCTSRPSGGPYQETQYFGPGTRLLVL.

The chain combines TRBV27 with TRBJ1-2, with TRBD1 as a possible D gene (5 bases). The V end lost 6 bases, the J end lost 4 bases, and 21 bases lay between the germline ends. The CDR3 length is 16 residues. CDR1 and CDR2 from the germline V gene are MNHEY and SMNVEV (reference sequence). The CDR3: CASRLRLGGGGYGYTF. The CDR3 nucleotides are TGTGCCAGCAGATTGAGACTGGGTGGGGGGGGCTATGGCTACACCTTC.

The chain employs TRBV20-1 and TRBJ2-3; the match to TRBD1 covers 7 bases. Germline V gene sequence: CDR1 DFQATT, CDR2 SNEGSKA (reference sequence). The CDR3 has 14 amino acids. J gave up 4 bases and V 5 bases, and 9 bases lay outside the gene matches. CDR3 sequence reads: CSAPRTGMADTQYF. CDR3 in DNA: TGCAGTGCTCCCCGGACAGGCATGGCAGATACGCAGTATTTT.